This section outlines one T cell receptor (beta chain) sequence together with its context. The target antigen is unknown. This sample was included in a study of a mutant IDH1 vaccine in newly diagnosed glioma. The overall study: Patients received vaccination from 4-6 weeks after radiotherapy alone, or with temozolomide cycles. Most patients had radiochemotherapy with temozolomide before enrollment; others had one alone. Points from the study as a whole: Pseudoprogression seemed unlinked to shifts in top peripheral T cell clonotypes.

Time point given: week 47, end of study. All doses held 300 ug of mutant IDH1 20-mer peptide, with topical imiquimod. Newly diagnosed WHO grade 3 or 4 IDH1-mutant, ATRX-lost astrocytomas were identified in the donors. TCRdb's copy holds only in-frame clones and misses some; the assay was immunoSEQ multiplex PCR. The table includes nearly 50,000 clones, 70% to 85% detected once. The CDR3 is 14 residues long. Germline CDR1 is SGHKS and CDR2 is YYEKEE (reference sequence). The V end lost 1 base, the J end lost 1 base, and 8 bases lay between the germline ends. The V and J genes are TRBV5-5 and TRBJ1-1; D unclear. The receptor's source is a woman aged 25 to 45 with glioma. Some clones in this sample may be carry-over from other donors' samples. Sequences were derived from PBMCs, sampled from a glioma patient whose treatment included an IDH1 peptide vaccine. CDR3 region: CASSLNLGNTEAFF. CDR3 DNA sequence: TGTGCCAGCAGCTTGAACTTGGGGAACACTGAAGCTTTCTTT.